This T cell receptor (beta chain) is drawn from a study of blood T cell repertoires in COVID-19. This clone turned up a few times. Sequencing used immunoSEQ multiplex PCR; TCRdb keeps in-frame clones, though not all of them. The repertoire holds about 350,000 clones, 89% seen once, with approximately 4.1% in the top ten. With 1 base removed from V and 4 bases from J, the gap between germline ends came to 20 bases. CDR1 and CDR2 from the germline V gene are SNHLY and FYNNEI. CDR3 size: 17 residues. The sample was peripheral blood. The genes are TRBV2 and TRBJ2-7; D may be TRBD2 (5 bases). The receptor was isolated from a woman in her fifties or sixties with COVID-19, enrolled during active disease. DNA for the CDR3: TGTGCCAGCAGTGAAGGGACCGGCGGGTTTGGTCAATACGAGCAGTACTTC. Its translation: CASSEGTGGFGQYEQYF.